This TCR beta chain was recorded in a study of blood T cell repertoires in COVID-19. The wider study: Donors in the United States, Italy and Spain gave samples during acute or convalescent COVID-19. Sources were T cells, B-cell-depleted T cells, or PBMCs; the material itself was cDNA or gDNA.

In the original workflow: Quantification of nucleated cells was approximated via reference gene primer amplification. Sequencing used immunoSEQ multiplex PCR; TCRdb keeps in-frame clones, though not all of them. The D gene and trimming were derived from the DNA, and the V and J assignments and clone size from that table. The repertoire holds about 150,000 clones, 88% seen once, with about 2.4% in the top ten. Germline V gene sequence: CDR1 MNHEY, CDR2 SVGAGI. V shed 7 bases, J shed 4 bases, and the junction held 8 bases outside the gene matches. This CDR3 contains 15 residues. The sequence was obtained from a woman aged 65 to 85 with acute or convalescent COVID-19. What was sequenced was peripheral blood. This chain connects TRBV6-5 to TRBJ1-2, with 11 bases that match TRBD1. The CDR3 loop reads CASTGQGAIFYGYTF. CDR3 in DNA: TGTGCCAGCACTGGACAGGGGGCTATCTTCTATGGCTACACCTTC.